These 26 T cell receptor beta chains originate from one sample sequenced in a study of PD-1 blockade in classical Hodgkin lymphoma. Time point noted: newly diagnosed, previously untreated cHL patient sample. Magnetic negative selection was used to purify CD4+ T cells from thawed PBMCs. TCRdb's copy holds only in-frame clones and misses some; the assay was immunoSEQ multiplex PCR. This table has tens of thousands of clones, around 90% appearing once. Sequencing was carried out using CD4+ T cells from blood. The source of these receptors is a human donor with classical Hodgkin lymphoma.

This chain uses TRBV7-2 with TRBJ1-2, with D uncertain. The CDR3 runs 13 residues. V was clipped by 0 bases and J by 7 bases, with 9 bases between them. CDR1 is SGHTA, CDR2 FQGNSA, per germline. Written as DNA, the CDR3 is TGTGCCAGCAGCTTAGCGGATGTACGTGGCTACACCTTC. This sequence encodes CASSLADVRGYTF.

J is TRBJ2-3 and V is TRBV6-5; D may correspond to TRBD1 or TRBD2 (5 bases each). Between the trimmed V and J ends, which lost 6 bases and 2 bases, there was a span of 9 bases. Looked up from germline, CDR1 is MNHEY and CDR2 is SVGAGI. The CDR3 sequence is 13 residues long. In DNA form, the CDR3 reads TGTGCCAGCAGAAGGGACCCCACAGATACGCAGTATTTT. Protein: CASRRDPTDTQYF.

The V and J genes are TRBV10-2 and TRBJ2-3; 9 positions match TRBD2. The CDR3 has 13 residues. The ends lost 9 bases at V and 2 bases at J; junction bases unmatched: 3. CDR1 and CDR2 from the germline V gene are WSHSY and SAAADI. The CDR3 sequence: CASLAGITDTQYF. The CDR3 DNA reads TGCGCCAGTCTAGCGGGGATCACAGATACGCAGTATTTT.

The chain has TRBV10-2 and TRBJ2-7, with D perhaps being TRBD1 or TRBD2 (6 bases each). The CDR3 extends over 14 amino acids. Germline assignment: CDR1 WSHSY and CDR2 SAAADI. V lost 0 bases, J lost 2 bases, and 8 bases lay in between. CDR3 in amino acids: CASSESGGPYEQYF. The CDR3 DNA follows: TGCGCCAGCAGTGAGTCGGGGGGCCCCTACGAGCAGTACTTC.

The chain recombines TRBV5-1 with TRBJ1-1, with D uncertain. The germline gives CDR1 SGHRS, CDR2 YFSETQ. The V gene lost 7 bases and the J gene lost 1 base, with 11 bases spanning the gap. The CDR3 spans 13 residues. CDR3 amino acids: CASSTDGNTEAFF. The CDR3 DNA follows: TGCGCCAGCTCTACGGACGGGAACACTGAAGCTTTCTTT.

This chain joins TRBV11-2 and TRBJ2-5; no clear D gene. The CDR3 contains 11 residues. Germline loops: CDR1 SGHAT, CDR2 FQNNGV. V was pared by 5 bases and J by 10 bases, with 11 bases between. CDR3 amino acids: CASSPNLRQYF. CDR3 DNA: TGTGCCAGCAGCCCGAACCTCCGCCAGTACTTC.

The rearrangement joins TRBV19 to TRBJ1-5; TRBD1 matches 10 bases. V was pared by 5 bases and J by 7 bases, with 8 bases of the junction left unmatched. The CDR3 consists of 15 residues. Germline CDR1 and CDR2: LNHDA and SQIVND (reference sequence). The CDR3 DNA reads TGTGCCAGTAGTTCACGGGACAGGGGAAGACAGCCCCAGCATTTT. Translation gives CASSSRDRGRQPQHF.

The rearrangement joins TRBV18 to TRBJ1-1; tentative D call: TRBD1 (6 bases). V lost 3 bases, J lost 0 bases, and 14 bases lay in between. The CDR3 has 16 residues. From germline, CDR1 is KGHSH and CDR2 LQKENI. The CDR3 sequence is CASSPGWTVLNTEAFF. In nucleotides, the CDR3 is TGTGCCAGCTCACCTGGATGGACAGTTTTGAACACTGAAGCTTTCTTT.

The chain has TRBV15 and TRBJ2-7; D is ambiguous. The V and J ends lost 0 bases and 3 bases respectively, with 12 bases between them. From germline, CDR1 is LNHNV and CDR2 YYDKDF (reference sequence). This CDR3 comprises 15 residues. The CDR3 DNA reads TGTGCCACCAGCAGAGATTTTGGTATAAACTACGAGCAGTACTTC. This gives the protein CATSRDFGINYEQYF.

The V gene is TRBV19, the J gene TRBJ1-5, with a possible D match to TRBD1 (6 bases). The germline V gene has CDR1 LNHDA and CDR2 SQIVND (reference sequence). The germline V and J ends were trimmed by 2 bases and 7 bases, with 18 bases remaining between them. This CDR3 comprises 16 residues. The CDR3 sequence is CASSIMGAGSSQPQHF. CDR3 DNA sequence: TGTGCCAGTAGTATAATGGGGGCGGGATCTAGCCAGCCCCAGCATTTT.

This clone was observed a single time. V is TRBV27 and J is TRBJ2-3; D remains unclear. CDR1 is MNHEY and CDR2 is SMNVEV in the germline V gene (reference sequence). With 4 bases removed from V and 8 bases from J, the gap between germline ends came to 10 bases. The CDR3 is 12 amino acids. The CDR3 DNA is TGTGCCAGCAGTTCCCCCCCCCGTACGCAGTATTTT. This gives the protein CASSSPPRTQYF.

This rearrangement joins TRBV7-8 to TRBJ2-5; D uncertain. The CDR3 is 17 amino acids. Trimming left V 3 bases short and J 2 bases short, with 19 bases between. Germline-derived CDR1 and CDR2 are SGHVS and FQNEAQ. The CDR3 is CASSLGSQVFLQETQYF. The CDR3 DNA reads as TGTGCCAGCAGCTTGGGAAGTCAGGTATTTCTACAAGAGACCCAGTACTTC.

CDR3 DNA: TGTGCCAGCAGCCGACAAGGGGATGAAGCTTTCTTT. This codes for CASSRQGDEAFF. The V and J genes are TRBV27 and TRBJ1-1; maybe TRBD1 (5 bases). Germline lookup yields CDR1 MNHEY and CDR2 SMNVEV (reference sequence). There are 12 residues in the CDR3. The germline V and J ends were trimmed by 6 bases and 7 bases, with 12 bases remaining between them.

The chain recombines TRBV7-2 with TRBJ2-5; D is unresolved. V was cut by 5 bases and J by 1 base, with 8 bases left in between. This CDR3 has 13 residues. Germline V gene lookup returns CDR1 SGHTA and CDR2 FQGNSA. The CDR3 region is CASSVRIQETQYF. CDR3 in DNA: TGTGCCAGCAGCGTACGAATCCAAGAGACCCAGTACTTC.

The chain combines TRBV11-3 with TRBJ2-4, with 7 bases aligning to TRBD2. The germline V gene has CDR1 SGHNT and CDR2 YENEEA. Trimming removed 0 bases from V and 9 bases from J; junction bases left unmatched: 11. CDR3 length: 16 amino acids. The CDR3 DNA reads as TGTGCCAGCAGCTTAGATCAGGCTCCTGGGGGGGGCATTCAGTACTTC. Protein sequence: CASSLDQAPGGGIQYF.

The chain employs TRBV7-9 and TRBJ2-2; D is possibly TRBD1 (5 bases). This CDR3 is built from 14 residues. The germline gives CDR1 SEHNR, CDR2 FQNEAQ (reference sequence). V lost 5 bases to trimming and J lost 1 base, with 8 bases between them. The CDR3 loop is CASSLRVNTGELFF. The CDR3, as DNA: TGTGCCAGCAGCCTCAGGGTGAACACCGGGGAGCTGTTTTTT.

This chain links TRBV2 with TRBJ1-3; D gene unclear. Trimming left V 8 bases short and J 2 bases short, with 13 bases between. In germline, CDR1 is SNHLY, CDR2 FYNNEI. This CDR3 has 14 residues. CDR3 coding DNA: TGTGCCAGCGGGTGGGAGGGAACTGGAAACACCATATATTTT. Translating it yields CASGWEGTGNTIYF.

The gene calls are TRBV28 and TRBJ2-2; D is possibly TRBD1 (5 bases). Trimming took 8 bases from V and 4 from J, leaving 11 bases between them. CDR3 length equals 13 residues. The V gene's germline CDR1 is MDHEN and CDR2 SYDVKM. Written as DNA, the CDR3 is TGTGCCAGCGGCAGACAGCCCACCGGGGAGCTGTTTTTT. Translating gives CASGRQPTGELFF.

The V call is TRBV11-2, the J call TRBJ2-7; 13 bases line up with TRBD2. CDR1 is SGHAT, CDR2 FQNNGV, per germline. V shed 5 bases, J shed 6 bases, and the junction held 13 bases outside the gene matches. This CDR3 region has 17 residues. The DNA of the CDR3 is TGTGCCAGCAGCCCTACCTGGAGACTAGCGGGAGGCCCCGAGCAGTACTTC. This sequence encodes CASSPTWRLAGGPEQYF.

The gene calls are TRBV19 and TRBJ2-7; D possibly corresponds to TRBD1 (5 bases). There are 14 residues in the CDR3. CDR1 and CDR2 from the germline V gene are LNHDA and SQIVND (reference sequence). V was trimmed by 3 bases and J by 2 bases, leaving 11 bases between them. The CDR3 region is CASSMTAKTYEQYF. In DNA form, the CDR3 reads TGTGCCAGTAGTATGACAGCAAAGACCTACGAGCAGTACTTC.

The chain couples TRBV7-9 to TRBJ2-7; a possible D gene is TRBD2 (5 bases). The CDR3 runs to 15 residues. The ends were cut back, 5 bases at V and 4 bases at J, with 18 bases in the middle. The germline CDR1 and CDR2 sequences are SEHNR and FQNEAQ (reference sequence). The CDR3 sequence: CASSPRASSGYEQYF. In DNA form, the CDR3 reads TGTGCCAGCAGCCCCCGGGCTAGCTCGGGTTACGAGCAGTACTTC.

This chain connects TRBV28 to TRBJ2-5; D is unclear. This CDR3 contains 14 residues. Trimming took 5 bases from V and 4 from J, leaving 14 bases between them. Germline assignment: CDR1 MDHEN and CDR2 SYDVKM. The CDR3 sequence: CASSPVPGLETQYF. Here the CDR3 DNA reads TGTGCCAGCAGTCCCGTCCCTGGTTTAGAGACCCAGTACTTC.

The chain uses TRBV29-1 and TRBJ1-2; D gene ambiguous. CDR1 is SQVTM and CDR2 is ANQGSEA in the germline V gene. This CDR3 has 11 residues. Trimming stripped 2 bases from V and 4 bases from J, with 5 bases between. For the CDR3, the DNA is TGCAGCGTTGAAAGTGGCTATGGCTACACCTTC. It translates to CSVESGYGYTF.

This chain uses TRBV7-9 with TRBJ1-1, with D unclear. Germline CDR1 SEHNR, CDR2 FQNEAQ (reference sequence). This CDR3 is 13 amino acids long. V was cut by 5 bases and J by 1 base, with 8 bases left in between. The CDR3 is CASSRLRNTEAFF. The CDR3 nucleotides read TGTGCCAGCAGCCGCCTTCGGAACACTGAAGCTTTCTTT.

The CDR3 here is CASSLFRNEQYF. The CDR3 DNA sequence: TGTGCCAGCAGTTTATTCAGAAACGAGCAGTACTTC. The chain links TRBV28 to TRBJ2-7; D is unclear. Germline V gene sequence: CDR1 MDHEN, CDR2 SYDVKM. CDR3 length equals 12 residues. Trimming pared 1 base from V and 5 bases from J, leaving 6 bases between.

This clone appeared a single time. The CDR3 region is CASSPQPAGEQFF. The CDR3 DNA follows: TGTGCCAGCAGCCCCCAGCCGGCGGGAGAGCAGTTCTTC. The chain couples TRBV7-3 to TRBJ2-1; TRBD2 might be the D (6 bases). CDR1 and CDR2 from the germline V gene are SGHTA and FQGTGA. Trimming took off 5 bases at V and 10 bases at J, with 15 bases between the two ends. This CDR3 comprises 13 residues.